This T cell receptor beta chain was identified during a study of identical twins. Overall study findings and caveats: Twins' excess sharing was less marked for out-of-frame beta sequences. A cross-sectional statistical analysis, not follow-up of the same donors, supported the conclusions.

Healthy Caucasians provided all donations. A universal primer site was added by template switching, and unique molecular identifiers were carried by the cDNA. A single record per CDR3 protein comes from TCRdb applying MiXCR to the 5' RACE reads. The sample has a few hundred thousand distinct CDR3 sequences, 10% to 13% seen once. This clonotype was recorded at least ten times. The target antigen is unknown. The sequence was collected from a man aged 45-65 years in good health. The sequenced sample was memory T cells sorted from blood.

The DNA of the CDR3 is TGTGCCAGCAGTCAACACATCTCGAACACTGAAGCTTTCTTT. It codes for CASSQHISNTEAFF. The chain uses TRBV12-3 or TRBV12-4 and TRBJ1-1, with unresolved D. The V end was cut by 5 bases, the J end by 1 base, with 11 bases between. The CDR3 consists of 14 residues.